The sequence of this T cell receptor beta chain was determined in a study of control samples from healthy donors and cancer patients. TCRdb's copy holds only in-frame clones and misses some; the assay was immunoSEQ multiplex PCR. The sample lists about 89,000 clones; around nine tenths were seen once. The CDR3 consists of 13 residues. V lost 1 base and J 12 bases, leaving 14 bases between the germline ends. Germline values: CDR1 SGHTS, CDR2 YDEGEE. The sequenced sample was blood. The TCR comes from a man younger than 45 in good health. The chain carries TRBV5-8 and TRBJ1-5, with a possible D match to TRBD1 (5 bases). The CDR3: CASSLIHRSNQHF. The CDR3 nucleotides read TGTGCCAGCAGCTTGATCCACAGGTCGAACCAGCATTTT.